These 24 T cell receptor beta chains were sequenced from one sample in a study of T cell changes during pregnancy in multiple sclerosis. TCRdb's copy holds only in-frame clones and misses some; the assay was immunoSEQ multiplex PCR. In the table there are about 47,000 clones, more than 85% of which are singletons. Specimen: peripheral blood, collected in the third trimester of pregnancy. These receptors were taken from a female donor with multiple sclerosis, enrolled in a pregnancy study.

This clone has just one count. This sequence joins TRBV4-2 and TRBJ1-5; D uncertain. The CDR3 totals 13 residues. V was clipped by 4 bases and J by 4 bases, with 8 bases between them. The germline V gene encodes CDR1 LGHNA and CDR2 YNFKEQ. The chain's CDR3 is CASSLNSNQPQHF. The CDR3 coding sequence is TGTGCCAGCAGCCTCAACAGTAATCAGCCCCAGCATTTT.

The chain couples TRBV4-2 to TRBJ2-1, with 11 bases that match TRBD2. V lost 2 bases to trimming and J lost 3 bases; unmatched junction nucleotides: 6. The CDR3 covers 17 residues. In germline, CDR1 is LGHNA, CDR2 YNFKEQ. CDR3 amino acids: CASSQPIGTSGYNEQFF. The CDR3 region has the DNA TGTGCCAGCAGCCAACCCATCGGGACTAGCGGCTACAATGAGCAGTTCTTC.

This sequence joins TRBV6-6 and TRBJ2-7; 9 bases agree with TRBD2. V dropped 5 bases and J dropped 3; count of bases not matched to a gene: 2. This CDR3 comprises 13 residues. Germline CDR1 and CDR2: MNHNY and SVGAGI (reference sequence). This CDR3 is CASSTSGYYEQYF. The CDR3 DNA reads as TGTGCCAGCAGTACTAGCGGGTACTACGAGCAGTACTTC.

This clone was seen a single time. V and J are TRBV6-6 and TRBJ2-5, with D tentatively TRBD1 (5 bases). Per the germline V gene, CDR1 is MNHNY and CDR2 is SVGAGI (reference sequence). The CDR3 has 14 amino acids. The V end lost 2 bases, the J end lost 5 bases, and 12 bases lay between the germline ends. CDR3 nucleotides: TGTGCCAGCAGTTACGGGCAGGGAAGCGAGACCCAGTACTTC. Amino acid sequence: CASSYGQGSETQYF.

The chain carries TRBV19 and TRBJ2-7, with a possible D match to TRBD1 (5 bases). This CDR3 spans 14 amino acids. V was shortened by 6 bases and J by 3 bases, with 15 bases between the two germline ends. Germline V gene lookup returns CDR1 LNHDA and CDR2 SQIVND (reference sequence). The CDR3 region has the DNA TGTGCCAGTAGCCTGGGGCAAGGGTTCTACGAGCAGTACTTC. This translates into CASSLGQGFYEQYF.

V is TRBV28 and J is TRBJ1-5; D possibly corresponds to TRBD1 (5 bases). This CDR3 region has 16 residues. Germline loops: CDR1 MDHEN, CDR2 SYDVKM. Trimming removed 3 bases at V and 0 bases at J, with 12 bases between. CDR3 protein: CASSFWDLASNQPQHF. CDR3 in DNA: TGTGCCAGCAGTTTTTGGGACTTAGCTAGCAATCAGCCCCAGCATTTT.

This clone was seen a handful of times. The chain links TRBV6-4 to TRBJ2-3; possible D gene TRBD2, 6 bases. The V and J ends lost 2 bases and 0 bases respectively, with 12 bases between them. In germline, CDR1 is MRHNA, CDR2 SNTAGT. The CDR3 runs 16 residues. Here the CDR3 reads CASSDHSGASTDTQYF. In DNA, the CDR3 is TGTGCCAGCAGTGACCATAGCGGAGCCAGCACAGATACGCAGTATTTT.

This CDR3 reads CASSIIPGGGTEAFF. The CDR3 DNA follows: TGTGCCAGTAGTATAATTCCGGGGGGTGGGACTGAAGCTTTCTTT. The V and J genes are TRBV19 and TRBJ1-1, with D tentatively TRBD1 (5 bases). Germline V gene lookup returns CDR1 LNHDA and CDR2 SQIVND (reference sequence). The CDR3 loop spans 15 amino acids. V lost 2 bases to trimming and J lost 5 bases, with 15 bases between them.

J is TRBJ1-5 and V is TRBV28, with 7 bases aligning to TRBD1. Trimming took 8 bases from V and 3 from J; bases not matched to a gene: 4. Germline values: CDR1 MDHEN, CDR2 SYDVKM. This CDR3 spans 13 amino acids. CDR3 residues: CASRDRDNQPQHF. CDR3 DNA: TGTGCCAGCCGTGACAGGGACAATCAGCCCCAGCATTTT.

Regarding this clone: Other nucleotide sequences from this sample produce the same CDR3. The chain carries TRBV5-6 and TRBJ2-5; 10 nucleotides align to TRBD2. The CDR3 contains 16 residues. Germline-derived CDR1 and CDR2 are SGHDT and YYEEEE. Losses at the gene ends were 4 bases for V and 5 bases for J; bases not matched to a gene: 11. This CDR3 reads CASSPTAGGLGETQYF. CDR3 DNA sequence: TGTGCCAGCAGCCCTACAGCGGGAGGGCTGGGGGAGACCCAGTACTTC.

This rearrangement joins TRBV29-1 to TRBJ2-1; TRBD2 agrees at 8 bases. The CDR3 extends over 13 amino acids. With 5 bases clipped from V and 3 bases from J, the junction kept 3 bases outside the gene matches. Germline V gene sequence: CDR1 SQVTM, CDR2 ANQGSEA. The CDR3 DNA is TGCAGCGTTTCGGGAGGGGTCTACAATGAGCAGTTCTTC. It translates to CSVSGGVYNEQFF.

V gene TRBV7-6 combines with J gene TRBJ1-3; a weak D match, TRBD1 (6 bases). Trimming left V 1 base short and J 1 base short, with 14 bases between. CDR1 and CDR2 from the germline V gene are SGHVS and FNYEAQ. The CDR3 sequence is 17 residues long. The CDR3 spells CASSLVTGGISGNTIYF. The CDR3 DNA reads TGTGCCAGCAGCTTAGTGACAGGCGGCATATCTGGAAACACCATATATTTT. The variable domain in full, completed from reference TRBV7-6 and TRBJ1-3, reads GAGVSQSPRYKVTKRGQDVALRCDPISGHVSLYWYRQALGQGPEFLTYFNYEAQQDKSGLPNDRFSAERPEGSISTLTIQRTEQRDSAMYRCASSLVTGGISGNTIYFGEGSWLTVV.

A single count supports this clone. The V and J genes are TRBV15 and TRBJ1-3, with a tentative D call TRBD1 (5 bases). This CDR3 has 15 residues. The germline CDR1 and CDR2 sequences are LNHNV and YYDKDF (reference sequence). V lost 4 bases and J lost 1, with 11 bases in between. In DNA, the CDR3 is TGTGCCACCAGCAAACAGGCCATATCTGGAAACACCATATATTTT. Translation gives CATSKQAISGNTIYF.

The V gene is TRBV5-6, the J gene TRBJ2-7, with TRBD2 matching over 7 bases. The germline V gene encodes CDR1 SGHDT and CDR2 YYEEEE. CDR3 length equals 16 residues. V lost 4 bases to trimming and J lost 5 bases; unmatched junction nucleotides: 15. The CDR3 DNA sequence: TGTGCCAGCAGCCAGACCGGACTAGGGACGGGCGACGAGCAGTACTTC. This encodes CASSQTGLGTGDEQYF.

This chain uses TRBV7-9 with TRBJ2-1, with 13 positions matching TRBD2. Losses at the gene ends were 4 bases for V and 4 bases for J; bases not matched to a gene: 10. Germline-derived CDR1 and CDR2 are SEHNR and FQNEAQ (reference sequence). CDR3 length: 18 residues. DNA of the CDR3: TGTGCCAGCAGCTATAGTCCCGGGACTAGCGGGAATTACAATGAGCAGTTCTTC. It translates to CASSYSPGTSGNYNEQFF.

This sequence joins TRBV7-6 and TRBJ2-1, with 8 bases fitting TRBD2. The CDR3 sequence is 16 residues long. V was clipped by 0 bases and J by 9 bases; unmatched bases: 10. Per the germline V gene, CDR1 is SGHVS and CDR2 is FNYEAQ. The CDR3 loop reads CASSLAVSGNRGEQFF. The CDR3 DNA reads as TGTGCCAGCAGCTTAGCCGTTAGCGGGAATCGAGGTGAGCAGTTCTTC.

The chain carries TRBV19 and TRBJ2-7, with TRBD2 matching 7 bases. The germline V gene has CDR1 LNHDA and CDR2 SQIVND (reference sequence). CDR3 length: 14 residues. V lost 5 bases to trimming and J lost 4 bases; unmatched junction nucleotides: 8. This chain's CDR3 is CASSPLGGSYEQYF. CDR3 bases: TGTGCCAGTAGTCCCCTCGGGGGGTCTTACGAGCAGTACTTC.

The rearrangement links TRBV19 to TRBJ1-1; D call uncertain. The V gene lost 3 bases and the J gene lost 5 bases, with 13 bases spanning the gap. The CDR3 sequence is 14 residues long. Germline V gene data show CDR1 as LNHDA and CDR2 as SQIVND (reference sequence). CDR3 nucleotide sequence: TGTGCCAGTAGTATGTTCGGGGATCGGACTGAAGCTTTCTTT. This translates into CASSMFGDRTEAFF.

The chain combines TRBV7-2 with TRBJ2-1, with D hard to call. V was trimmed by 1 base and J by 10 bases, leaving 11 bases between them. CDR1 is SGHTA and CDR2 is FQGNSA in the germline V gene. The CDR3 runs 13 residues. The CDR3 sequence is CASSLVTVHEQFF. The CDR3 region has the DNA TGTGCCAGCAGCTTAGTAACTGTCCACGAGCAGTTCTTC.

The V call is TRBV25-1, the J call TRBJ1-4; D unresolved. The V gene's germline CDR1 is MGHDK and CDR2 SYGVNS. V was clipped by 1 base and J by 8 bases, with 11 bases between them. The CDR3 is 14 residues long. The CDR3 DNA reads as TGTGCCAGCAGTGAATCACGAGGTTGGGAAAAACTGTTTTTT. This sequence encodes CASSESRGWEKLFF. Full variable domain (missing parts from reference TRBV25-1 and TRBJ1-4): EADIYQTPRYLVIGTGKKITLECSQTMGHDKMYWYQQDPGMELHLIHYSYGVNSTEKGDLSSESTVSRIRTEHFPLTLESARPSHTSQYLCASSESRGWEKLFFGSGTQLSVL.

This clone was observed once. CDR3 nucleotides: TGTGCCAGCAGCTTCGGGGATACGCAGTATTTT. Its translation is CASSFGDTQYF. The gene calls are TRBV5-4 and TRBJ2-3; D remains ambiguous. Germline lookup yields CDR1 SGHNT and CDR2 YYREEE (reference sequence). V lost 2 bases, J lost 6 bases, and 4 bases lay in between. The length of the CDR3 is 11 residues.

This chain links TRBV18 with TRBJ1-4, with TRBD1 as a possible D gene (5 bases). CDR1 and CDR2 (germline): KGHSH, LQKENI. The CDR3 sequence is 16 residues long. Trimming shortened V by 2 bases and J by 2 bases, and 12 bases separated the two germline ends. CDR3 coding DNA: TGTGCCAGCTCACCAAACAGCGGGGCCACTAATGAAAAACTGTTTTTT. It encodes CASSPNSGATNEKLFF.

V gene TRBV9 combines with J gene TRBJ2-1, with D possibly TRBD2 on 6 matching bases. The germline V gene encodes CDR1 SGDLS and CDR2 YYNGEE. The CDR3 contains 15 residues. The V end was cut by 3 bases, the J end by 5 bases, with 15 bases between. CDR3 DNA: TGTGCCAGCAGCGCCGCCGGGAGCCTTCACAATGAGCAGTTCTTC. It specifies CASSAAGSLHNEQFF.

The chain recombines TRBV7-3 with TRBJ2-1; possible D gene TRBD1, 5 bases. Trimming removed 0 bases at V and 8 bases at J, with 8 bases between. The CDR3 loop spans 13 amino acids. Germline loops: CDR1 SGHTA, CDR2 FQGTGA. CDR3 in amino acids: CASSLTVGHEQFF. The DNA for the CDR3 is TGTGCCAGCAGCTTAACGGTGGGGCATGAGCAGTTCTTC.